A selection of T cell receptor beta chains follows, all from one sample in a study of blood T cell repertoires in COVID-19. This table comes from immunoSEQ multiplex PCR, and its TCRdb copy is limited to in-frame clones, with some not included. The profile shows about 200,000 clones, under 90% of them singletons. Sequenced material: peripheral blood. Receptors originate from a man of 80 years or more with acute or convalescent COVID-19. Each CDR3 is given with its conserved first and last residue. D genes are given only for firm matches. Clone sizes are given selectively: once, few, many, or a class where the clone is expanded.

clone size,J gene,D gene,V gene,CDR3 DNA,CDR3 protein
-,TRBJ2-7,TRBD2,TRBV7-2,TGTGCCAGCAGCGATAGCGGGAGTTTGTACGAGCAGTACTTC,CASSDSGSLYEQYF
-,TRBJ1-2,-,TRBV25-1,TGTGCCAGCAGCGGGGGTAGCCATGGCTACACCTTC,CASSGGSHGYTF
-,TRBJ2-3,TRBD2,TRBV5-1,TGCGCCAGCAGCTTGGTAGCGGGAGCCCTGGGCACGCAGTATTTT,CASSLVAGALGTQYF
-,TRBJ1-1,TRBD1,TRBV24-1,TGTGCCACCAGACCCACAGGGGGTTTTGAGAACACTGAAGCTTTCTTT,CATRPTGGFENTEAFF
-,TRBJ1-2,-,TRBV7-9,TGTGCCAGCAGCGGACAGAACGAACCCCCGGGCGGCTACACCTTC,CASSGQNEPPGGYTF
-,TRBJ2-3,-,TRBV20-1,TGCAGTGCTAGTGAGAGTTGGGCTTCTAGCACAGATACGCAGTATTTT,CSASESWASSTDTQYF
-,TRBJ1-1,TRBD1,TRBV7-2,TGTGCCAGCAGCTTAGTAGGACAGGGGGCGGCTGAAGCTTTCTTT,CASSLVGQGAAEAFF
-,TRBJ2-7,-,TRBV2,TGTGCCAGCAGTGAAGCATCTAGTCGCGAGCAGTACTTC,CASSEASSREQYF
-,TRBJ1-6,-,TRBV29-1,TGCAGCGTTGCTCAGGGTAAAAATTCACCCCTCCACTTT,CSVAQGKNSPLHF
-,TRBJ2-7,-,TRBV11-2,TGTGCCAGCAGTGACAATTCCTTGGCCTACGAGCAGTACTTC,CASSDNSLAYEQYF
-,TRBJ2-2,TRBD2,TRBV6-2/TRBV6-3,TGTGCCAGCAGTCGAGCGGGAGGCGCCGGGGAGCTGTTTTTT,CASSRAGGAGELFF
-,TRBJ2-2,-,TRBV30,TGTGCCTGGAGTAGAGTGGTCGGGGAGCTGTTTTTT,CAWSRVVGELFF
-,TRBJ2-5,-,TRBV15,TGTGCCACCAGTCCCTGGGGGGGGCGCGAGACCCAGTACTTC,CATSPWGGRETQYF
-,TRBJ2-2,TRBD2,TRBV5-1,TGCGCCAGCAGCTTGGCGGCGGGAGGGGCGAACACCGGGGAGCTGTTTTTT,CASSLAAGGANTGELFF
-,TRBJ1-3,-,TRBV29-1,TGCAGCGCCCTAGGGGGACGCTCTGGAAACACCATATATTTT,CSALGGRSGNTIYF
-,TRBJ1-1,-,TRBV20-1,TGCAGTGCTAGTGGGAGGTCAGCCGGGAACACTGAAGCTTTCTTT,CSASGRSAGNTEAFF
-,TRBJ2-4,TRBD1,TRBV4-2,TGTGCCAGCAGCCAAGTTGTGTCCCCCGGGACAGAAGACATTCAGTACTTC,CASSQVVSPGTEDIQYF
many,TRBJ2-5,TRBD1,TRBV11-3,TGTGCCAGCAGCGGTACGACAGGGTCTCGGTACTTC,CASSGTTGSRYF
-,TRBJ1-5,TRBD1,TRBV24-1,TGTGCCACCCGGGGACAGGGAAACAATCAGCCCCAGCATTTT,CATRGQGNNQPQHF
once,TRBJ1-6,-,TRBV18,TGTGCCAGCTCTACCGGGGGGTCCTATAATTCACCCCTCCACTTT,CASSTGGSYNSPLHF
-,TRBJ2-2,TRBD2,TRBV6-2/TRBV6-3,TGTGCCAGCAGTTACTGGACTAGCGAGAACACCGGGGAGCTGTTTTTT,CASSYWTSENTGELFF
few,TRBJ2-1,TRBD2,TRBV5-1,TGCGCCAGCAGCTTGGTACTAGCGAGCAATGAGCAGTTCTTC,CASSLVLASNEQFF
-,TRBJ2-1,TRBD2,TRBV27,TGTGCCAGCAGCCGGGGACTAGCGGGAGAGGGCCAGTTCTTC,CASSRGLAGEGQFF
-,TRBJ2-6,-,TRBV18,TGTGCCAGCTCACCGGCGGGCGGGGCCAACGTCCTGACTTTC,CASSPAGGANVLTF
-,TRBJ2-3,TRBD2,TRBV30,TGTGCCTGGACTTCTGGACTAGCGGGTTCCGATACGCAGTATTTT,CAWTSGLAGSDTQYF
-,TRBJ2-1,-,TRBV9,TGTGCCAGCAGCGTGACCTCCAGGGTTAGTGGCTCCTACAATGAGCAGTTCTTC,CASSVTSRVSGSYNEQFF
-,TRBJ1-4,-,TRBV15,TGTGCCACCAGCAGAGAGTCGGGTAGAAATGAAAAACTGTTTTTT,CATSRESGRNEKLFF
-,TRBJ2-5,-,TRBV5-1,TGCGCCAGCAGAATGGGACAAAAGACGGAGACCCAGTACTTC,CASRMGQKTETQYF
-,TRBJ2-3,-,TRBV11-3,TGTGCCAGCAGCTTAGGAACTAGCACAGATACGCAGTATTTT,CASSLGTSTDTQYF
-,TRBJ1-1,TRBD1,TRBV18,TGTGCCAGCTCCGTGACAGGGATATCAATGAACACTGAAGCTTTCTTT,CASSVTGISMNTEAFF
-,TRBJ1-1,-,TRBV7-2,TGTGCCAGCAGCTTACTCGCGGGGCTCGCGAACACTGAAGCTTTCTTT,CASSLLAGLANTEAFF
-,TRBJ1-2,TRBD1,TRBV7-9,TGTGCCAGCAGCTTAGCGCCGGGACAGGGAAACTATGGCTACACCTTC,CASSLAPGQGNYGYTF
once,TRBJ2-7,TRBD2,TRBV25-1,TGTGCCAGCACTCGACTAGCGGGAGGGACGGAGCAGTACTTC,CASTRLAGGTEQYF
-,TRBJ1-5,-,TRBV28,TGTGCCAGCACACCGGGGGGGTGGGGGAAGAGCAATCAGCCCCAGCATTTT,CASTPGGWGKSNQPQHF
-,TRBJ2-2,-,TRBV7-9,TGTGCCAGCAGCCCTTTACAGGGTTCCAACACCGGGGAGCTGTTTTTT,CASSPLQGSNTGELFF
-,TRBJ1-5,-,TRBV27,TGTGCCAGCAGTTTATCGGCCTGGCAGCCCCAGCATTTT,CASSLSAWQPQHF
-,TRBJ2-2,TRBD2,TRBV5-1,TGCGCCAGCAGCTTGGGCGGGAGAGGTCCCGGGGAGCTGTTTTTT,CASSLGGRGPGELFF
-,TRBJ1-2,-,TRBV7-9,TGTGCCAGCAGCTTAGGAAATGGACAGTTCATAGTTGATGGCTACACCTTC,CASSLGNGQFIVDGYTF
-,TRBJ2-1,TRBD1,TRBV11-2,TGTGCCAGCAGCTTAGGTTCAGGGGGCAACGATGAGCAGTTCTTC,CASSLGSGGNDEQFF
-,TRBJ2-1,TRBD1,TRBV2,TGTGCCAGCAGGGGACAGGGCCCCTACAATGAGCAGTTCTTC,CASRGQGPYNEQFF
-,TRBJ1-1,-,TRBV27,TGTGCCAGCAGAGGGGACATGAACACTGAAGCTTTCTTT,CASRGDMNTEAFF
-,TRBJ1-2,-,TRBV27,TGTGCCAGCAGTTTTCTCCCTTCCGATGGCTACACCTTC,CASSFLPSDGYTF
once,TRBJ2-2,TRBD1,TRBV11-3,TGTGCCAGCAGCGCTATGGGACAGGGGCGATATGGGGAGCTGTTTTTT,CASSAMGQGRYGELFF
-,TRBJ2-1,TRBD2,TRBV6-2/TRBV6-3,TGTGCCAGCAGTCGGACAGGGCGACCGGGACTAGCGGGCAATGAGCAGTTCTTC,CASSRTGRPGLAGNEQFF
-,TRBJ2-7,TRBD2,TRBV7-9,TGTGCCAGCAGCTTGGCGGGAGGGCTATACGAGCAGTACTTC,CASSLAGGLYEQYF
once,TRBJ2-2,TRBD1,TRBV10-3,TGTGCCATCAGGACTCCGGACAGGGCTGACACCGGGGAGCTGTTTTTT,CAIRTPDRADTGELFF
-,TRBJ2-1,TRBD2,TRBV19,TGTGCCAGTAGTATCACTAGCGGGAAGTACAATGAGCAGTTCTTC,CASSITSGKYNEQFF
-,TRBJ2-2,TRBD1,TRBV6-5,TGTGCCAGCAGAGCGGACAGGGGGCAGTCCGGGGAGCTGTTTTTT,CASRADRGQSGELFF
-,TRBJ2-4,-,TRBV6-6,TGTGCCAGCAGACTCCGGGGCATTCAGTACTTC,CASRLRGIQYF
-,TRBJ2-3,-,TRBV6-2/TRBV6-3,TGTGCCAGCAGTCCACCTAGGCCCCGGGGCACAGATACGCAGTATTTT,CASSPPRPRGTDTQYF
-,TRBJ1-2,-,TRBV10-3,TGTGCCATCAGCCCGGGTCCAGGGGTCGGTGGCTACACCTTC,CAISPGPGVGGYTF
-,TRBJ2-5,TRBD1,TRBV14,TGTGCCAGCAGCCAAGGACTGTGGACAGGAAACCAAGAGACCCAGTACTTC,CASSQGLWTGNQETQYF
-,TRBJ1-1,-,TRBV27,TGTGCCAGCAGTTCCCAGGTGGGCACTGAAGCTTTCTTT,CASSSQVGTEAFF
-,TRBJ2-3,TRBD1,TRBV19,TGTGCCAGTAGTATAGGCACAGGGGGTAGCACAGATACGCAGTATTTT,CASSIGTGGSTDTQYF
-,TRBJ1-6,TRBD1,TRBV6-5,TGTGCCAGCAAGCGGACAGGGATCGGTAATTCACCCCTCCACTTT,CASKRTGIGNSPLHF
once,TRBJ2-6,-,TRBV19,TGTGCCAGTAGTACCCTCCGGGGCTCTGGGGCCAACGTCCTGACTTTC,CASSTLRGSGANVLTF
-,TRBJ2-5,TRBD2,TRBV7-2,TGTGCCAGCAGCTTGGCAACTAGCGGGACCCTTGGAGAGACCCAGTACTTC,CASSLATSGTLGETQYF
-,TRBJ1-4,TRBD1,TRBV24-1,TGTGCCACCAGTGAAAATACCGGGACAGGGCGAGGAAAACTGTTTTTT,CATSENTGTGRGKLFF
-,TRBJ1-3,-,TRBV5-6,TGTGCCAGCAGCTTTCTTACAGGGACTGGAAACACCATATATTTT,CASSFLTGTGNTIYF